One sample yielded the 26 T cell receptor beta chains listed below, sequenced in a study of OX40 agonist ivuxolimab in advanced cancers. Some clones are missing from TCRdb's copy, which holds only in-frame ones; the method was immunoSEQ multiplex PCR. The sample records some 45,000 clones, 89% being singletons. The specimen comprised CD4+ or CD8+ T cells sorted from blood, sampled in a trial of the OX40 agonist ivuxolimab. All receptors come from an adult with an advanced solid tumor such as melanoma, head and neck, liver or kidney cancer.

As to this clone: A read error may account for a junction end that differs from germline. The rearrangement joins TRBV29-1 to TRBJ1-2, with 7 bases matching TRBD1. CDR1 and CDR2 (germline): SQVTM, ANQGSEA. CDR3 size: 16 residues. The CDR3: CSVEGTDNGANYGYTF. CDR3 nucleotides: TGCAGCGTGGAAGGGACAGATAACGGGGCTAACTATGGCTACACCTTC.

The V and J genes are TRBV5-4 and TRBJ2-5; the match to TRBD2 covers 11 bases. Germline-derived CDR1 and CDR2 are SGHNT and YYREEE (reference sequence). The CDR3 has 20 amino acids. The V and J ends lost 2 bases and 1 base, in that order; junction bases with no gene match: 16. CDR3 sequence reads: CASSLEPGLAEVSLQETQYF. Here the CDR3 DNA reads TGTGCCAGCAGCTTAGAACCGGGACTAGCGGAAGTCTCTCTCCAAGAGACCCAGTACTTC.

J is TRBJ2-7 and V is TRBV5-5; 7 bases line up with TRBD1. V lost 2 bases and J lost 3; bases outside the gene matches: 5. The CDR3 has 14 residues. Germline loops: CDR1 SGHKS, CDR2 YYEKEE (reference sequence). The CDR3: CASSFGTAHYEQYF. In DNA form, the CDR3 reads TGTGCCAGCAGCTTTGGGACAGCCCACTACGAGCAGTACTTC.

CDR3 bases: TGTGCCAGCAGCCCCCCCGGGACTACCACAGATACGCAGTATTTT. Translation gives CASSPPGTTTDTQYF. The chain joins TRBV7-9 to TRBJ2-3; 7 nucleotides align to TRBD2. V was clipped by 5 bases and J by 2 bases; unmatched bases: 7. The CDR3 has 15 amino acids. Germline lookup yields CDR1 SEHNR and CDR2 FQNEAQ (reference sequence).

The chain uses TRBV6-1 and TRBJ2-2; D is unclear. CDR3 length: 11 residues. V lost 8 bases and J lost 4, with 5 bases in between. The V gene's germline CDR1 is MNHNS and CDR2 SASEGT. The CDR3 protein is CASPSTGELFF. The CDR3 DNA is TGTGCCAGCCCGAGCACCGGGGAGCTGTTTTTT.

This rearrangement joins TRBV7-4 to TRBJ2-5; D is unclear. Germline V lookup: CDR1 SGHVT, CDR2 SQSDAQ. The CDR3 length is 13 residues. V lost 1 base to trimming and J lost 3 bases, with 6 bases between them. CDR3 nucleotides: TGTGCCAGCAGCTTAGTGCTAAAAGAGACCCAGTACTTC. Translation gives CASSLVLKETQYF.

This chain uses TRBV13 with TRBJ2-1, with a tentative D call TRBD2 (6 bases). Germline CDR1 PRHDT, CDR2 FYEKMQ (reference sequence). The V and J ends lost 4 bases and 4 bases respectively, with 14 bases between them. CDR3 length: 15 residues. The CDR3, as DNA: TGTGCCAGCAGCTCCCAAATGCTAGCGTACAATGAGCAGTTCTTC. Encoded protein: CASSSQMLAYNEQFF.

V is TRBV11-2 and J is TRBJ2-5; the match to TRBD2 covers 10 bases. Unmatched junction bases numbered 19, after V lost 5 bases and J lost 4 bases. The CDR3 spans 19 residues. Per germline, CDR1 SGHAT and CDR2 FQNNGV. Here the CDR3 reads CASSPIGGASGRRRETQYF. The CDR3 DNA reads as TGTGCCAGCAGCCCTATTGGAGGGGCTAGCGGGAGAAGGAGAGAGACCCAGTACTTC. Variable domain in full (rest from reference TRBV11-2 and TRBJ2-5): EAGVAQSPRYKIIEKRQSVAFWCNPISGHATLYWYQQILGQGPKLLIQFQNNGVVDDSQLPKDRFSAERLKGVDSTLKIQPAKLEDSAVYLCASSPIGGASGRRRETQYFGPGTRLLVL.

The rearrangement uses TRBV2 and TRBJ1-5; D possibly corresponds to TRBD1 (5 bases). The germline V gene encodes CDR1 SNHLY and CDR2 FYNNEI. This CDR3 is 14 amino acids long. V was cut by 6 bases and J by 2 bases, with 11 bases left in between. This CDR3 is CASRGVEGNQPQHF. The CDR3 bases are TGTGCCAGCAGGGGGGTTGAGGGCAATCAGCCCCAGCATTTT.

The J gene is TRBJ2-3, the V gene TRBV6-5; D is perhaps TRBD2 (5 bases). Trimming removed 4 bases from V and 3 bases from J, with 14 bases in between. Germline loops: CDR1 MNHEY, CDR2 SVGAGI. This CDR3 has 15 amino acids. CDR3 in DNA: TGTGCCAGCAGTTTTTACGGGATGGAGACAGATACGCAGTATTTT. It encodes CASSFYGMETDTQYF.

The rearrangement uses TRBV6-5 and TRBJ2-7, with D unclear. Germline CDR1 MNHEY, CDR2 SVGAGI. Trimming stripped 0 bases from V and 3 bases from J, with 9 bases between. CDR3 length equals 14 residues. The CDR3 protein is CASSYSSRYYEQYF. CDR3 DNA: TGTGCCAGCAGTTACTCAAGCCGGTACTACGAGCAGTACTTC.

This clone was counted only a few times. The chain carries TRBV9 and TRBJ2-5; no clear D gene. Trimming pared 0 bases from V and 5 bases from J, leaving 8 bases between. The CDR3 runs 13 residues. The germline CDR1 and CDR2 sequences are SGDLS and YYNGEE. CDR3 nucleotide sequence: TGTGCCAGCAGCGTAGGACGTTTCGAGACCCAGTACTTC. Residues: CASSVGRFETQYF. The full variable domain, completed using reference TRBV9 and TRBJ2-5, is DSGVTQTPKHLITATGQRVTLRCSPRSGDLSVYWYQQSLDQGLQFLIQYYNGEERAKGNILERFSAQQFPDLHSELNLSSLELGDSALYFCASSVGRFETQYFGPGTRLLVL.

This clone was seen once. The chain links TRBV9 to TRBJ1-5; D unresolved. The CDR3 is 15 amino acids. Deletions cut 4 bases from V and 0 bases from J, with 11 bases between. Germline-derived CDR1 and CDR2 are SGDLS and YYNGEE. DNA of the CDR3: TGTGCCAGCAGCCCCTCGGGCAATAGCAATCAGCCCCAGCATTTT. Its protein product is CASSPSGNSNQPQHF.

The V and J genes are TRBV29-1 and TRBJ2-6, with D perhaps TRBD1 (6 bases). From germline, CDR1 is SQVTM and CDR2 ANQGSEA. Trimming removed 5 bases at V and 4 bases at J, with 12 bases between. The CDR3 runs 14 residues. Written as DNA, the CDR3 is TGCAGCGTTCGTCCAGGGGAGGGGGCCAACGTCCTGACTTTC. It translates to CSVRPGEGANVLTF.

The rearrangement links TRBV7-6 to TRBJ1-4; no clear D. V lost 5 bases, J lost 8 bases, and 18 bases lay in between. This CDR3 spans 15 amino acids. In germline, CDR1 is SGHVS, CDR2 FNYEAQ. Written as DNA, the CDR3 is TGTGCCAGCAGCGACGCTAGAGGGCCGGGGGAAAAACTGTTTTTT. This sequence encodes CASSDARGPGEKLFF.

The chain is built from TRBV5-1 and TRBJ1-2; no firm D call. Germline CDR1 and CDR2: SGHRS and YFSETQ. Trimming pared 10 bases from V and 3 bases from J, leaving 16 bases between. The CDR3 is 13 amino acids. CDR3 DNA: TGCGCCCGCCCCCGGGTAGGGTACTATGGCTACACCTTC. Protein sequence: CARPRVGYYGYTF.

The chain carries TRBV29-1 and TRBJ1-4; a possible D gene is TRBD1 (6 bases). Trimming took 5 bases from V and 7 from J, leaving 11 bases between them. Per the germline V gene, CDR1 is SQVTM and CDR2 is ANQGSEA. The CDR3 extends over 12 amino acids. The CDR3 DNA is TGCAGCGTTTTAGGGGGGACTGAAAAACTGTTTTTT. Its protein product is CSVLGGTEKLFF.

J is TRBJ1-1 and V is TRBV4-1, with D perhaps matching TRBD1 (5 bases). The V and J ends lost 3 bases and 3 bases respectively, with 8 bases between them. CDR3 length: 13 residues. Germline V gene lookup returns CDR1 MGHRA and CDR2 YSYEKL. As DNA, the CDR3 is TGCGCCAGCAGCCACTTAGGGGACACTGAAGCTTTCTTT. Translation gives CASSHLGDTEAFF.

This sequence joins TRBV6-1 and TRBJ2-5, with 13 bases that match TRBD2. From germline, CDR1 is MNHNS and CDR2 SASEGT. The V and J ends lost 8 bases and 4 bases, in that order; junction bases with no gene match: 4. CDR3 length equals 14 residues. DNA of the CDR3: TGTGCCAGCGCAAGGACTAGCGGGAGAGAGACCCAGTACTTC. Translation: CASARTSGRETQYF.

The genes are TRBV27 and TRBJ2-2, with D unclear. Deletions cut 7 bases from V and 3 bases from J, with 3 bases between. Looked up from germline, CDR1 is MNHEY and CDR2 is SMNVEV (reference sequence). The CDR3 length is 11 residues. The CDR3 spells CASTDTGELFF. The CDR3 nucleotides read TGTGCCAGCACGGACACCGGGGAGCTGTTTTTT.

The chain links TRBV5-5 to TRBJ2-3; 7 bases map to TRBD1. Germline V gene data show CDR1 as SGHKS and CDR2 as YYEKEE (reference sequence). The length of the CDR3 is 15 residues. J was trimmed by 0 bases and V by 2 bases; bases with no gene match: 3. Written as DNA, the CDR3 is TGTGCCAGCAGCTTAATGGACAGGAGCACAGATACGCAGTATTTT. Amino acid sequence: CASSLMDRSTDTQYF.

V gene TRBV5-1 combines with J gene TRBJ2-7, with a weak D call TRBD1 (5 bases). The germline V and J ends were trimmed by 2 bases and 5 bases, with 14 bases remaining between them. The germline V gene encodes CDR1 SGHRS and CDR2 YFSETQ. There are 14 residues in the CDR3. The CDR3 region has the DNA TGCGCCAGCAGCTTTTCGGCAGGGTGGGACGAGCAGTACTTC. It translates to CASSFSAGWDEQYF.

The J gene is TRBJ2-1, the V gene TRBV2, with D unclear. The V gene lost 6 bases and the J gene lost 1 base, with 16 bases spanning the gap. Germline V gene sequence: CDR1 SNHLY, CDR2 FYNNEI. The CDR3 has 16 amino acids. The CDR3 is CASRILALESYNEQFF. The DNA for the CDR3 is TGTGCCAGCAGGATCTTAGCCTTAGAGTCCTACAATGAGCAGTTCTTC.

The gene calls are TRBV7-9 and TRBJ2-1; D unclear. Deletions cut 5 bases from V and 7 bases from J, with 9 bases between. The CDR3 covers 12 residues. Looked up from germline, CDR1 is SEHNR and CDR2 is FQNEAQ (reference sequence). The CDR3 bases are TGTGCCAGCAGCGTCACGTGGAATGAGCAGTTCTTC. This translates into CASSVTWNEQFF. The variable domain in full, with the rest retrieved from reference TRBV7-9 and TRBJ2-1, is DTGVSQNPRHKITKRGQNVTFRCDPISEHNRLYWYRQTLGQGPEFLTYFQNEAQLEKSRLLSDRFSAERPKGSFSTLEIQRTEQGDSAMYLCASSVTWNEQFFGPGTRLTVL.

This sequence joins TRBV7-9 and TRBJ1-2; 10 bases align to TRBD1. The CDR3 is 14 residues long. The V gene end was trimmed by 3 bases and the J gene end by 8 bases; junction bases not matched to a gene: 6. Germline lookup yields CDR1 SEHNR and CDR2 FQNEAQ (reference sequence). The CDR3 protein is CASSFGDRGGGYTF. The CDR3 DNA reads TGTGCCAGCAGCTTTGGGGACAGGGGCGGGGGCTACACCTTC.

The chain couples TRBV11-2 to TRBJ1-6; 8 bases are shared with TRBD1. V lost 1 base, J lost 5 bases, and 7 bases stayed unmatched. CDR3 size: 17 residues. Germline CDR1 is SGHAT and CDR2 is FQNNGV. Here the CDR3 DNA reads TGTGCCAGCAGCTTAGCATTTGGGACAGGAAATAATTCACCCCTCCACTTT. This encodes CASSLAFGTGNNSPLHF.